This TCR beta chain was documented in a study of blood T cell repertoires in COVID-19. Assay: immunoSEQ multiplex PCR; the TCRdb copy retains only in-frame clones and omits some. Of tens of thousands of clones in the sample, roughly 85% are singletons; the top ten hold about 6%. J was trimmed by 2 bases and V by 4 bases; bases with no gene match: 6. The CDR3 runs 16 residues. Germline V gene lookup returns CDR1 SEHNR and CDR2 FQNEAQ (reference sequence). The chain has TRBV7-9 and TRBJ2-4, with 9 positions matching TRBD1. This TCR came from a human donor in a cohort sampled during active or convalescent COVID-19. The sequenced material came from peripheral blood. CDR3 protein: CASSSGQGPTKNIQYF. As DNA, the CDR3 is TGTGCCAGCAGCTCTGGACAGGGGCCTACCAAAAACATTCAGTACTTC.